One sample yielded the 28 T cell receptor beta chains listed below, sequenced in a study of shared clonotypes between healthy human individuals. Generated by immunoSEQ multiplex PCR, the TCRdb table keeps only in-frame clones and is missing some. Of about 1.1 million clones in the sample, around three quarters are singletons; the top ten hold more than 0.85%. Sequencing was carried out using memory CD4+ T cells from PBMCs. Subset given: CD45RA-negative fraction. These receptors originate from a man aged 18-30 years in good health. Some clones in this sample may be carry-over from other donors' samples.

The rearrangement uses TRBV4-2 and TRBJ1-1; a possible D gene is TRBD1 (5 bases). Deletions cut 5 bases from V and 5 bases from J, with 15 bases between. The CDR3 runs 14 residues. Looked up from germline, CDR1 is LGHNA and CDR2 is YNFKEQ. CDR3 amino acids: CASSTPGGITEAFF. The DNA of the CDR3 is TGTGCCAGCAGCACTCCGGGGGGGATTACTGAAGCTTTCTTT.

CDR3 protein: CASSKQYYEKLFF. The DNA for the CDR3 is TGCGCCAGCTCCAAGCAGTATTACGAAAAACTGTTTTTT. The chain joins TRBV4-1 to TRBJ1-4, with unresolved D. The CDR3 covers 13 residues. The germline gives CDR1 MGHRA, CDR2 YSYEKL. V dropped 8 bases and J dropped 8 bases, with 15 bases sitting between them.

The CDR3 here is CASSSFGTGGGGYTF. In nucleotides, the CDR3 is TGTGCCAGCAGTTCATTTGGGACAGGGGGCGGTGGCTACACCTTC. The V and J genes are TRBV6-1 and TRBJ1-2, with 12 bases lining up with TRBD1. The germline V gene has CDR1 MNHNS and CDR2 SASEGT. This CDR3 spans 15 amino acids. Unmatched junction bases numbered 8, after V lost 5 bases and J lost 7 bases.

This chain joins TRBV30 and TRBJ2-7; TRBD2 matches 9 bases. From germline, CDR1 is GTSNPN and CDR2 SVGIG (reference sequence). The V and J ends lost 0 bases and 7 bases, in that order; junction bases with no gene match: 4. The CDR3 is 13 amino acids. CDR3 loop: CAWSVGLAGEQYF. CDR3 bases: TGTGCCTGGAGTGTAGGGCTAGCGGGGGAGCAGTACTTC.

The V and J genes are TRBV5-6 and TRBJ2-1; tentative D call: TRBD1 (6 bases). The germline V gene encodes CDR1 SGHDT and CDR2 YYEEEE. Trimming pared 6 bases from V and 7 bases from J, leaving 17 bases between. The CDR3 extends over 14 amino acids. DNA of the CDR3: TGTGCCAGCACCATGGGGAGAGGGGGTAATGAGCAGTTCTTC. This translates into CASTMGRGGNEQFF.

This clone has a handful of counts. The chain employs TRBV28 and TRBJ1-4, with TRBD1 matching over 9 bases. Unmatched junction bases numbered 4, after V lost 2 bases and J lost 9 bases. Germline V CDR1 and CDR2: MDHEN, SYDVKM. The length of the CDR3 is 14 residues. In nucleotides, the CDR3 is TGTGCCAGCAGTTTACCGGGACAGGGAAAAAAACTGTTTTTT. As protein: CASSLPGQGKKLFF. The full variable domain, in which reference TRBV28 and TRBJ1-4 provide the parts outside the CDR3, is DVKVTQSSRYLVKRTGEKVFLECVQDMDHENMFWYRQDPGLGLRLIYFSYDVKMKEKGDIPEGYSVSREKKERFSLILESASTNQTSMYLCASSLPGQGKKLFFGSGTQLSVL.

This clone was counted a few times. The CDR3 loop reads CASHPQVTGELFF. CDR3 bases: TGTGCCAGTCATCCTCAGGTGACCGGGGAGCTGTTTTTT. The chain is built from TRBV2 and TRBJ2-2; D uncertain. Trimming left V 9 bases short and J 5 bases short, with 13 bases between. CDR3 length: 13 residues. Germline loops: CDR1 SNHLY, CDR2 FYNNEI.

V usage is TRBV6-5 and J usage is TRBJ1-4, with 11 bases aligning to TRBD1. CDR3 length: 15 amino acids. J gave up 11 bases and V 5 bases, and 10 bases lay outside the gene matches. Germline CDR1 reads MNHEY; CDR2 reads SVGAGI. CDR3 bases: TGTGCCAGCAGTCTGACCGGGACAGGGGGGAGGAAACTGTTTTTT. Amino acids: CASSLTGTGGRKLFF.

In DNA form, the CDR3 reads TGTGCCTGGAGTTACGACAGGGTCCAGCCCCAGCATTTT. Protein sequence: CAWSYDRVQPQHF. This chain uses TRBV30 with TRBJ1-5; 7 bases align to TRBD1. Germline lookup yields CDR1 GTSNPN and CDR2 SVGIG (reference sequence). V was clipped by 2 bases and J by 7 bases; unmatched bases: 5. The CDR3 is 13 residues long.

The chain links TRBV5-1 to TRBJ1-2; D is ambiguous. CDR1 is SGHRS and CDR2 is YFSETQ in the germline V gene. CDR3 length: 13 amino acids. The V and J ends lost 2 bases and 7 bases respectively, with 12 bases between them. CDR3 nucleotide sequence: TGCGCCAGCAGCTTCGAGAGTGGCGGTGGCTACACCTTC. It yields the protein CASSFESGGGYTF.

The V call is TRBV29-1, the J call TRBJ2-3; perhaps D is TRBD1 or TRBD2 (6 bases each). V lost 3 bases, J lost 5 bases, and 15 bases lay in between. Germline V lookup: CDR1 SQVTM, CDR2 ANQGSEA. This CDR3 has 14 amino acids. For the CDR3, the DNA is TGCAGCGTTGATGGAGGGCAGGGGCGAGATACGCAGTATTTT. Translated: CSVDGGQGRDTQYF.

The chain joins TRBV6-5 to TRBJ2-3, with 9 bases matching TRBD1. There are 12 residues in the CDR3. V lost 4 bases, J lost 9 bases, and 2 bases stayed unmatched. In germline, CDR1 is MNHEY, CDR2 SVGAGI. Written as DNA, the CDR3 is TGTGCCAGCAGTTGGGACAGGGAGACGCAGTATTTT. Translating it yields CASSWDRETQYF.

The CDR3 nucleotides read TGTGCCAGCAGTTTATTAAGCGGGGGACAGAACTACGAGCAGTACTTC. Its translation: CASSLLSGGQNYEQYF. This chain joins TRBV28 and TRBJ2-7, with D possibly matching TRBD2 (8 bases). There are 16 residues in the CDR3. The V end was cut by 1 base, the J end by 3 bases, with 16 bases between. From germline, CDR1 is MDHEN and CDR2 SYDVKM.

This chain uses TRBV5-1 with TRBJ1-2, with 10 bases matching TRBD1. Trimming at V came to 3 bases and at J to 8 bases, leaving 4 bases not matched to a gene. The CDR3 has 13 amino acids. Per the germline V gene, CDR1 is SGHRS and CDR2 is YFSETQ. The CDR3 region is CASSSGQGEGYTF. The CDR3, as DNA: TGCGCCAGCAGCTCCGGACAGGGGGAGGGCTACACCTTC.

J is TRBJ2-1 and V is TRBV2, with D tentatively TRBD1 (6 bases). CDR1 is SNHLY, CDR2 FYNNEI, per germline. The CDR3 is 15 amino acids. The germline V and J ends were trimmed by 1 base and 2 bases, with 9 bases remaining between them. In DNA, the CDR3 is TGTGCCAGCAGTGAAGAGGGGGTCCCCTACAATGAGCAGTTCTTC. Translating it yields CASSEEGVPYNEQFF.

The V gene is TRBV2, the J gene TRBJ1-2, with a tentative D call TRBD1 (5 bases). This CDR3 has 16 amino acids. V was cut by 0 bases and J by 5 bases, with 16 bases left in between. Germline lookup yields CDR1 SNHLY and CDR2 FYNNEI. The CDR3 DNA follows: TGTGCCAGCAGTGAAGCACGCCCGGGGACGGTTTATGGCTACACCTTC. Encoded protein: CASSEARPGTVYGYTF. Variable domain in full (rest from reference TRBV2 and TRBJ1-2): EPEVTQTPSHQVTQMGQEVILRCVPISNHLYFYWYRQILGQKVEFLVSFYNNEISEKSEIFDDQFSVERPDGSNFTLKIRSTKLEDSAMYFCASSEARPGTVYGYTFGSGTRLTVV.

The chain has TRBV5-1 and TRBJ2-7; 7 bases are shared with TRBD1. In germline, CDR1 is SGHRS, CDR2 YFSETQ. Trimming cost V 2 bases and J 6 bases; bases outside gene matches: 8. This CDR3 comprises 14 residues. CDR3 loop: CASSFNTGVSEQYF. The CDR3 DNA reads TGCGCCAGCAGCTTTAACACAGGGGTGAGCGAGCAGTACTTC.

V gene TRBV5-4 combines with J gene TRBJ2-3, with D maybe TRBD2 (6 bases). This CDR3 comprises 16 residues. Germline CDR1 reads SGHNT; CDR2 reads YYREEE (reference sequence). V lost 1 base and J 1 base, leaving 13 bases between the germline ends. The CDR3 sequence: CASSLQSGAGTDTQYF. CDR3 DNA: TGTGCCAGCAGCTTGCAGTCGGGAGCGGGCACAGATACGCAGTATTTT.

The rearrangement links TRBV11-2 to TRBJ2-2, with D tentatively TRBD1 (5 bases). The V and J ends lost 2 bases and 4 bases respectively, with 11 bases between them. The CDR3 spans 15 residues. The germline CDR1 and CDR2 sequences are SGHAT and FQNNGV. The CDR3 loop is CASSLTGTGTGELFF. DNA of the CDR3: TGTGCCAGCAGCTTAACCGGCACAGGCACCGGGGAGCTGTTTTTT.

The sample holds many counts of this clone. The V and J genes are TRBV6-1 and TRBJ2-7; tentatively, D is TRBD1 (5 bases). Looked up from germline, CDR1 is MNHNS and CDR2 is SASEGT. The CDR3 runs 13 residues. V shed 3 bases and J shed 7 bases, with 13 bases lying between them. The CDR3 nucleotides are TGTGCCAGCAGTGACCAGGGATTCGGGGAGCAGTACTTC. Its translation is CASSDQGFGEQYF.

This chain uses TRBV6-6 with TRBJ2-7; D perhaps matches TRBD2 (6 bases). V was cut by 2 bases and J by 2 bases, with 10 bases left in between. CDR3 length: 14 amino acids. From germline, CDR1 is MNHNY and CDR2 SVGAGI (reference sequence). CDR3 sequence reads: CASSYGGITYEQYF. The CDR3, as DNA: TGTGCCAGCAGTTACGGGGGGATTACCTACGAGCAGTACTTC.

The chain links TRBV5-1 to TRBJ2-7, with 8 bases that match TRBD1. Germline CDR1 SGHRS, CDR2 YFSETQ. CDR3 length: 14 residues. With 0 bases clipped from V and 5 bases from J, the junction kept 4 bases outside the gene matches. Here the CDR3 reads CASSLAPQGDEQYF. The CDR3 region has the DNA TGCGCCAGCAGCTTGGCCCCACAGGGGGACGAGCAGTACTTC.

The DNA for the CDR3 is TGCGCCAGCAGCGTACAGGGGGGAGATCAGCCCCAGCATTTT. This translates into CASSVQGGDQPQHF. The V and J genes are TRBV5-1 and TRBJ1-5; 8 nucleotides align to TRBD1. Germline V gene data show CDR1 as SGHRS and CDR2 as YFSETQ. V dropped 4 bases and J dropped 5; count of bases not matched to a gene: 5. This CDR3 has 14 amino acids. Full variable domain (remainder filled in from reference TRBV5-1 and TRBJ1-5): KAGVTQTPRYLIKTRGQQVTLSCSPISGHRSVSWYQQTPGQGLQFLFEYFSETQRNKGNFPGRFSGRQFSNSRSEMNVSTLELGDSALYLCASSVQGGDQPQHFGDGTRLSIL.

This clone was counted at least ten times. The chain joins TRBV10-3 to TRBJ1-3; D possibly corresponds to TRBD1 (5 bases). Germline V gives CDR1 ENHRY, CDR2 SYGVKD. V was shortened by 10 bases and J by 3 bases, with 22 bases between the two germline ends. The CDR3 consists of 16 residues. CDR3 nucleotide sequence: TGTGCCACCAGCCCCGGTAGCGGGGGTGATGGAAACACCATATATTTT. Protein product: CATSPGSGGDGNTIYF.

This chain joins TRBV7-8 and TRBJ1-4; D ambiguous. CDR3 length equals 15 residues. V lost 5 bases and J lost 10, with 20 bases in between. The germline V gene encodes CDR1 SGHVS and CDR2 FQNEAQ. CDR3 sequence (DNA): TGTGCCAGCAGCCCAGGACCGGCCTTCGTAGGAAAACTGTTTTTT. This encodes CASSPGPAFVGKLFF. The whole variable domain, filled in from reference TRBV7-8 and TRBJ1-4, reads GAGVSQSPRYKVAKRGQDVALRCDPISGHVSLFWYQQALGQGPEFLTYFQNEAQLDKSGLPSDRFFAERPEGSVSTLKIQRTQQEDSAVYLCASSPGPAFVGKLFFGSGTQLSVL.

This clone was seen only once. One end of the junction varies from germline; a read error may be responsible. The genes are TRBV18 and TRBJ2-3, with 8 positions matching TRBD2. The CDR3 is made up of 14 amino acids. Germline-derived CDR1 and CDR2 are KGHSH and LQKENI. Here the CDR3 DNA reads TGTGCCAGCTCACGAAGCGGGAGCACAGATACGCAGTACTTT. Translated, it gives CASSRSGSTDTQYF.

The CDR3 DNA sequence: TGTGCCAGCAGTTTTGGGGGAAGTGGTAACTACAATGAGCAGTTCTTC. This translates into CASSFGGSGNYNEQFF. The chain combines TRBV28 with TRBJ2-1, with D tentatively TRBD1 or TRBD2 (5 bases each). CDR3 length: 16 residues. Germline V CDR1 and CDR2: MDHEN, SYDVKM. The V end was cut by 3 bases, the J end by 3 bases, with 15 bases between.

The rearrangement joins TRBV27 to TRBJ2-3; 8 nucleotides line up with TRBD2. CDR1 is MNHEY, CDR2 SMNVEV, per germline (reference sequence). This CDR3 region has 16 residues. V lost 7 bases, J lost 4 bases, and 13 bases stayed unmatched. CDR3 nucleotide sequence: TGTGCCAGCAATCCACTAGCGGAACCTTTTGCAGATACGCAGTATTTT. This codes for CASNPLAEPFADTQYF.